The next 26 T cell receptor beta chains were all read from a single sample in a study of blood T cell repertoires in COVID-19. TCRdb keeps only in-frame clones here, not all; method: immunoSEQ multiplex PCR. The sample has 12,000 or so clones, 65% to 90% seen once; the top ten hold approximately 3.8%. Sequences were obtained from peripheral blood. The receptors come from a woman aged 60-70 years with acute or convalescent COVID-19.

This clone was seen a few times. This chain links TRBV19 with TRBJ2-7, with D perhaps TRBD1 (6 bases). In germline, CDR1 is LNHDA, CDR2 SQIVND (reference sequence). The CDR3 is 16 residues long. V gave up 1 base and J gave up 0 bases, with 13 bases separating them. Here the CDR3 reads CASSIGGDKSSYEQYF. The DNA for the CDR3 is TGTGCCAGTAGTATAGGTGGGGACAAAAGCTCCTACGAGCAGTACTTC.

The rearrangement links TRBV9 to TRBJ2-3, with D maybe TRBD2 (6 bases). Germline V gene sequence: CDR1 SGDLS, CDR2 YYNGEE. The CDR3 totals 13 residues. Trimming took 4 bases from V and 6 from J, leaving 12 bases between them. CDR3 residues: CASSFGGLDTQYF. The CDR3 nucleotides read TGTGCCAGCAGCTTCGGGGGTTTGGATACGCAGTATTTT.

V and J are TRBV5-1 and TRBJ1-6, with 7 bases matching TRBD1. Germline CDR1 SGHRS, CDR2 YFSETQ. CDR3 size: 15 residues. V was clipped by 0 bases and J by 10 bases; unmatched bases: 7. CDR3 loop: CASSLGQGRDSPLHF. The CDR3 DNA sequence: TGCGCCAGCAGCTTGGGACAGGGAAGGGACTCACCCCTCCACTTT.

The rearrangement links TRBV11-3 to TRBJ2-5; D might be TRBD1 (5 bases). The germline V gene encodes CDR1 SGHNT and CDR2 YENEEA. The CDR3 has 14 amino acids. The V end lost 1 base, the J end lost 1 base, and 7 bases lay between the germline ends. The CDR3 region is CASSLGGSQETQYF. CDR3 nucleotides: TGTGCCAGCAGCTTAGGGGGCAGCCAAGAGACCCAGTACTTC.

The chain joins TRBV9 to TRBJ2-1, with a possible D match to TRBD1 (6 bases). From germline, CDR1 is SGDLS and CDR2 YYNGEE. The CDR3 runs to 15 residues. V lost 2 bases and J lost 0, with 9 bases in between. The CDR3 DNA is TGTGCCAGCAGCGTCGAGGGGGTCTCCTACAATGAGCAGTTCTTC. This translates into CASSVEGVSYNEQFF.

This CDR3 reads CASSRDRDQPQHF. The CDR3 DNA reads TGCGCCAGCAGCCGCGACAGGGATCAGCCCCAGCATTTT. This rearrangement joins TRBV4-1 to TRBJ1-5; 7 nucleotides match TRBD1. V gave up 4 bases and J gave up 5 bases; unmatched junction bases: 2. The CDR3 has 13 amino acids. Germline values: CDR1 MGHRA, CDR2 YSYEKL.

The rearrangement uses TRBV4-1 and TRBJ1-5; D is uncertain. The V end was cut by 0 bases, the J end by 1 base, with 10 bases between. The CDR3 contains 16 residues. Looked up from germline, CDR1 is MGHRA and CDR2 is YSYEKL. CDR3 sequence reads: CASSQDGLRSNQPQHF. The CDR3 DNA reads TGCGCCAGCAGCCAAGATGGGTTGAGGAGCAATCAGCCCCAGCATTTT.

This CDR3 reads CASSPSGQGQGDTQYF. CDR3 coding DNA: TGCGCCAGCAGTCCTTCGGGACAGGGGCAGGGAGATACGCAGTATTTT. The chain is built from TRBV5-1 and TRBJ2-3; 10 bases map to TRBD1. The CDR3 sequence is 16 residues long. Trimming took 5 bases from V and 5 from J; bases not matched to a gene: 11. Germline V gene data show CDR1 as SGHRS and CDR2 as YFSETQ.

The V gene is TRBV7-9, the J gene TRBJ1-1, with a tentative D call TRBD1 (6 bases). Germline CDR1 SEHNR, CDR2 FQNEAQ (reference sequence). CDR3 length: 13 amino acids. V was clipped by 4 bases and J by 5 bases, with 11 bases between them. CDR3 in amino acids: CASSSGVDTEAFF. The CDR3 coding sequence is TGTGCCAGCAGCTCAGGGGTGGATACTGAAGCTTTCTTT.

Comment on this clone: A junction end diverges from the germline sequence, so it may reflect a read error. The chain is built from TRBV6-5 and TRBJ1-5; D unclear. The CDR3 is made up of 12 amino acids. Germline values: CDR1 MNHEY, CDR2 SVGAGI. As DNA, the CDR3 is TGTGCCAGCAGTCGTCTCGCGGGCCCACTGAATTTT. It codes for CASSRLAGPLNF.

V is TRBV10-3 and J is TRBJ1-1; no definite D call. Trimming left V 4 bases short and J 4 bases short, with 4 bases between. Germline assignment: CDR1 ENHRY and CDR2 SYGVKD. The CDR3 sequence is 11 residues long. This chain's CDR3 is CAISASTEAFF. The CDR3 DNA reads TGTGCCATCAGTGCCAGCACTGAAGCTTTCTTT.

This chain uses TRBV7-9 with TRBJ1-2; 9 bases map to TRBD1. The CDR3 runs 14 residues. CDR1 and CDR2 (germline): SEHNR, FQNEAQ (reference sequence). After removal of 5 bases from V and 8 bases from J, the junction contained 9 bases not matched to a gene. The CDR3 nucleotides are TGTGCCAGCAGCCCCGACAGGGGGTTGCGAGGCTACACCTTC. Its protein is CASSPDRGLRGYTF.

This CDR3 is CASSTPGQGADTEAFF. DNA for the CDR3: TGTGCCAGCTCTACTCCGGGACAGGGGGCTGACACTGAAGCTTTCTTT. The chain carries TRBV27 and TRBJ1-1; 12 bases align to TRBD1. In germline, CDR1 is MNHEY, CDR2 SMNVEV (reference sequence). This CDR3 contains 16 residues. The ends lost 8 bases at V and 3 bases at J; junction bases unmatched: 10.

The chain joins TRBV5-1 to TRBJ1-2; D might be TRBD1 (6 bases). Germline V lookup: CDR1 SGHRS, CDR2 YFSETQ. With 0 bases removed from V and 6 bases from J, the gap between germline ends came to 15 bases. The CDR3 runs 15 residues. The CDR3 sequence: CASSLAIVAGDGYTF. The CDR3 bases are TGCGCCAGCAGCTTGGCCATTGTCGCAGGGGATGGCTACACCTTC.

Only a few counts were recorded for this clone. The genes are TRBV28 and TRBJ1-1; 8 bases match TRBD1. V lost 2 bases, J lost 5 bases, and 4 bases stayed unmatched. The CDR3 has 14 residues. The germline V gene has CDR1 MDHEN and CDR2 SYDVKM. The CDR3 here is CASSLPRGPTEAFF. CDR3 sequence (DNA): TGTGCCAGCAGTTTACCCAGGGGGCCTACTGAAGCTTTCTTT. The full variable domain, completed using reference TRBV28 and TRBJ1-1, is DVKVTQSSRYLVKRTGEKVFLECVQDMDHENMFWYRQDPGLGLRLIYFSYDVKMKEKGDIPEGYSVSREKKERFSLILESASTNQTSMYLCASSLPRGPTEAFFGQGTRLTVV.

The rearrangement joins TRBV9 to TRBJ1-3; D might be TRBD1 (5 bases). CDR3 length equals 16 residues. The germline CDR1 and CDR2 sequences are SGDLS and YYNGEE. V was cut by 4 bases and J by 0 bases, with 14 bases left in between. The CDR3 DNA follows: TGTGCCAGCAGCACCCGGGGGGAAGGCTCTGGAAACACCATATATTTT. Its translation is CASSTRGEGSGNTIYF. Supplemented by reference TRBV9 and TRBJ1-3, the full variable domain reads DSGVTQTPKHLITATGQRVTLRCSPRSGDLSVYWYQQSLDQGLQFLIQYYNGEERAKGNILERFSAQQFPDLHSELNLSSLELGDSALYFCASSTRGEGSGNTIYFGEGSWLTVV.

This chain links TRBV18 with TRBJ2-7, with D tentatively TRBD1 (6 bases). This CDR3 has 14 amino acids. Germline V gives CDR1 KGHSH, CDR2 LQKENI. The V end was cut by 4 bases, the J end by 4 bases, with 14 bases between. The CDR3, as DNA: TGTGCCAGCTCACTTTCGTGGGGGCCTTACGAGCAGTACTTC. It specifies CASSLSWGPYEQYF.

The rearrangement uses TRBV21-1 and TRBJ1-5; the table gives TRBD1 as D, unverified against the DNA. TRBV21-1 has pseudogene status. CDR3 length: 18 amino acids. The DNA for the CDR3 is TGTGCCAGCAGCAAATCGAACAGGGATGAGGATATCAGTCAGCCCCAGCATTTT. It encodes CASSKSNRDEDISQPQHF.

The chain joins TRBV5-1 to TRBJ2-1; 12 bases agree with TRBD2. The junction had 8 bases not matched to a gene; V was cut back by 4 bases and J by 12 bases. Germline V lookup: CDR1 SGHRS, CDR2 YFSETQ. CDR3 length: 14 residues. CDR3 coding DNA: TGCGCCAGCAGCGCAACCGGGACTAGCGGGCCGCAGTTCTTC. It yields the protein CASSATGTSGPQFF.

This chain links TRBV27 with TRBJ2-2; 8 bases map to TRBD1. The length of the CDR3 is 16 residues. With V trimmed by 5 bases and J by 2 bases, 7 bases remained unmatched. Germline V gives CDR1 MNHEY, CDR2 SMNVEV (reference sequence). The CDR3 DNA sequence: TGTGCCAGCAGTCTCCGGGACAGGAGTAACACCGGGGAGCTGTTTTTT. Residues: CASSLRDRSNTGELFF.

This clone was seen once. The chain joins TRBV11-3 to TRBJ2-7; 7 bases line up with TRBD1. This CDR3 contains 12 residues. Germline assignment: CDR1 SGHNT and CDR2 YENEEA. Germline trimming cut 4 bases from V and 3 bases from J; bases unmatched to any gene: 0. CDR3 in amino acids: CASSWDSYEQYF. The DNA of the CDR3 is TGTGCCAGCAGCTGGGACAGCTACGAGCAGTACTTC.

The gene calls are TRBV28 and TRBJ2-7; D might be TRBD2 (5 bases). This CDR3 contains 14 residues. Trimming took 7 bases from V and 4 from J, leaving 17 bases between them. Germline V gives CDR1 MDHEN, CDR2 SYDVKM. This chain's CDR3 is CASTEDRARYEQYF. The CDR3 DNA reads TGTGCCAGCACGGAGGATCGGGCGAGGTACGAGCAGTACTTC.

This chain connects TRBV5-5 to TRBJ2-5, with a possible D match to TRBD1 (6 bases). The CDR3 has 13 amino acids. Trimming cost V 4 bases and J 5 bases, with 12 bases left between them. Germline V gene lookup returns CDR1 SGHKS and CDR2 YYEKEE (reference sequence). CDR3 protein: CASSTGFGETQYF. For the CDR3, the DNA is TGTGCCAGCAGCACAGGGTTTGGGGAGACCCAGTACTTC.

The V call is TRBV6-2 or TRBV6-3, the J call TRBJ1-6; D ambiguous. The CDR3 has 13 residues. V was clipped by 2 bases and J by 4 bases, with 3 bases between them. Germline lookup yields CDR1 MNHEY and CDR2 SVGEGT. For the CDR3, the DNA is TGTGCCAGCAGTTACCCTTATAATTCACCCCTCCACTTT. This gives the protein CASSYPYNSPLHF.

This clone was observed a few times. The chain couples TRBV20-1 to TRBJ2-7, with D tentatively TRBD2 (6 bases). The length of the CDR3 is 11 residues. CDR1 and CDR2 (germline): DFQATT, SNEGSKA (reference sequence). The CDR3 is CTVVSGHEQYF. The DNA for the CDR3 is TGCACCGTGGTTAGCGGCCACGAGCAGTACTTC.

V and J are TRBV4-1 and TRBJ2-2, with 13 nucleotides matching TRBD2. This CDR3 is 19 amino acids long. Trimming took 1 base from V and 3 from J; bases not matched to a gene: 8. Germline V CDR1 and CDR2: MGHRA, YSYEKL. The CDR3 bases are TGCGCCAGCAGCCAAGCGGCACTAGCGGGGGGGCCAGACACCGGGGAGCTGTTTTTT. Translated: CASSQAALAGGPDTGELFF.